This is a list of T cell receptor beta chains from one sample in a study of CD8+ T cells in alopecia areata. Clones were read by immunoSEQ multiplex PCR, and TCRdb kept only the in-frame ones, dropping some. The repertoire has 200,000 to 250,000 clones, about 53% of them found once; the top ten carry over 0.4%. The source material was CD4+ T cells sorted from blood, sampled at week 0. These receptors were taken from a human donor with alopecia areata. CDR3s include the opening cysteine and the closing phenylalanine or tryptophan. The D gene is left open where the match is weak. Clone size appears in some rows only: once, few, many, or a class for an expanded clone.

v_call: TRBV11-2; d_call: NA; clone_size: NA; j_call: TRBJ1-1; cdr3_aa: CASSFGGEAFF; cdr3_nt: TGTGCCAGCAGCTTCGGAGGTGAAGCTTTCTTT
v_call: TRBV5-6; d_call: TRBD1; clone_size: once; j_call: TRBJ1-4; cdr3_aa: CASSLGQGPEKLFF; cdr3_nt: TGTGCCAGCAGCTTGGGACAGGGGCCCGAAAAACTGTTTTTT
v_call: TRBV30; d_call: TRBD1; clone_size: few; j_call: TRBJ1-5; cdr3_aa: CAWNAAGGKNQPQHF; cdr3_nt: TGTGCCTGGAATGCTGCAGGGGGGAAAAATCAGCCCCAGCATTTT
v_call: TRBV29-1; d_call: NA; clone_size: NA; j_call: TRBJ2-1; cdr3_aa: CSVEARGYSSYNEQFF; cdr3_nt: TGCAGCGTTGAAGCTCGGGGGTATTCCTCCTACAATGAGCAGTTCTTC
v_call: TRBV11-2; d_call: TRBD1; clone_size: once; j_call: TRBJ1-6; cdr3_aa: CASSLVGTGGNSPLHF; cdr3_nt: TGTGCCAGCAGCTTAGTAGGGACAGGGGGTAATTCACCCCTCCACTTT
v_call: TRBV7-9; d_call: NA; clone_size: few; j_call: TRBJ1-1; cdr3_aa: CASGYAWTVEAFF; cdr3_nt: TGTGCCAGCGGATACGCTTGGACAGTTGAAGCTTTCTTT
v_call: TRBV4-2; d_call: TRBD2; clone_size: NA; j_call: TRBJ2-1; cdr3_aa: CASSRTSGSNEQFF; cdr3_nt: TGTGCCAGCAGCCGGACTAGCGGTTCCAATGAGCAGTTCTTC
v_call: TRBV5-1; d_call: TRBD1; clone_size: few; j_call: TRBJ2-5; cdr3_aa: CASSPRDRGPETQYF; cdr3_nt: TGCGCCAGCAGCCCCCGCGACAGGGGGCCAGAGACCCAGTACTTC
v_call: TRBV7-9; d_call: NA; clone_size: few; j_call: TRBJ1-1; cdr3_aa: CASSNSIGKTEAFF; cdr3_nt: TGTGCCAGCAGCAATTCCATAGGGAAAACTGAAGCTTTCTTT
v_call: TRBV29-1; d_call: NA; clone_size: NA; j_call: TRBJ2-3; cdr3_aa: CSVAPRQTDTQYF; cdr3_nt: TGCAGCGTTGCCCCCCGCCAGACAGATACGCAGTATTTT
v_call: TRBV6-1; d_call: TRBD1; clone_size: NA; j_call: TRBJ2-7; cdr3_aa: CASSETRGRYEQYF; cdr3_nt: TGTGCCAGCAGTGAAACCAGGGGGCGGTACGAGCAGTACTTC